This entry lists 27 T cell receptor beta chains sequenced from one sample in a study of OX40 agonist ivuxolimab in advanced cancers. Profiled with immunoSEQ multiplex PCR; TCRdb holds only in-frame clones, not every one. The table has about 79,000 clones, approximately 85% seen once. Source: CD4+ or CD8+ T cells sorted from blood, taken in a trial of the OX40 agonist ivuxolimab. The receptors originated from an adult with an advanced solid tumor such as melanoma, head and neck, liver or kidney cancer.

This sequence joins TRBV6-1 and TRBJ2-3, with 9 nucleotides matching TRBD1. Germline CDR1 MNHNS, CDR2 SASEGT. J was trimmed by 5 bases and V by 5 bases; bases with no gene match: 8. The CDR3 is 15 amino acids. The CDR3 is CASSTPGQGQDTQYF. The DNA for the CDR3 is TGTGCCAGCAGTACTCCGGGACAGGGCCAAGATACGCAGTATTTT.

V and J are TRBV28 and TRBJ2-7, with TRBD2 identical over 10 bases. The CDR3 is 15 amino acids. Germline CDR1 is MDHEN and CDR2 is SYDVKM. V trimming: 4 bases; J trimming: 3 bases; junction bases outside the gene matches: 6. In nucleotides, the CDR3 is TGTGCCAGCAGTTCTGGACTAGCGGTAGGCTACGAGCAGTACTTC. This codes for CASSSGLAVGYEQYF. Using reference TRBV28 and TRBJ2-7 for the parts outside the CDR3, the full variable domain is DVKVTQSSRYLVKRTGEKVFLECVQDMDHENMFWYRQDPGLGLRLIYFSYDVKMKEKGDIPEGYSVSREKKERFSLILESASTNQTSMYLCASSSGLAVGYEQYFGPGTRLTVT.

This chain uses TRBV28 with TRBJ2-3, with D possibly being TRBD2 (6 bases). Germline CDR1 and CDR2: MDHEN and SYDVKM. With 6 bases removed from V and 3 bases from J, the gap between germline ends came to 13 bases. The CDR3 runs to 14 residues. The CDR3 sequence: CASSHGTATDTQYF. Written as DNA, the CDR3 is TGTGCCAGCAGCCACGGGACTGCTACAGATACGCAGTATTTT.

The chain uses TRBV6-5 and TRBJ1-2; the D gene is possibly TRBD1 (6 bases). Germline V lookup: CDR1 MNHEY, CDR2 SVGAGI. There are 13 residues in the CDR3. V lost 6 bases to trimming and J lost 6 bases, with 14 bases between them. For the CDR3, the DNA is TGTGCCAGCAGGCTACAGGGAGAGGATGGCTACACCTTC. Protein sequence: CASRLQGEDGYTF.

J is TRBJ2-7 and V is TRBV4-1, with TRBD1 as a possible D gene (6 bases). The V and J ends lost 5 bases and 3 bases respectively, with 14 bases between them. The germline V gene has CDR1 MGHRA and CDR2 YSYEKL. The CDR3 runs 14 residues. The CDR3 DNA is TGCGCCAGCAGCTCCATCAGGGGCGGCTACGAGCAGTACTTC. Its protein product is CASSSIRGGYEQYF.

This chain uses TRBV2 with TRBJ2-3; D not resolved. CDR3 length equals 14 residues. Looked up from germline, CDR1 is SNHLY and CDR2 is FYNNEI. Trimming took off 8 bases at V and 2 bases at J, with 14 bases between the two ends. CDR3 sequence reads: CASLDQPTTDTQYF. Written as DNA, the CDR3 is TGTGCCAGCCTGGACCAACCGACCACAGATACGCAGTATTTT.

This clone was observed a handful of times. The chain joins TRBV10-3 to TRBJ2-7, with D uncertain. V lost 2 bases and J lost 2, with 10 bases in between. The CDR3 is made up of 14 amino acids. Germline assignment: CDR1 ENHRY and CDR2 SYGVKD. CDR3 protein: CAISEVRTPYEQYF. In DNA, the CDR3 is TGTGCCATCAGTGAGGTCAGGACCCCCTACGAGCAGTACTTC.

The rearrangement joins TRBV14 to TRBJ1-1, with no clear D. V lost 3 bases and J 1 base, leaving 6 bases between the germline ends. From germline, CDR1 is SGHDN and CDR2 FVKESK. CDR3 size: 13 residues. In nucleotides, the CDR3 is TGTGCCAGCAGCCAGGCAGGGAACACTGAAGCTTTCTTT. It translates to CASSQAGNTEAFF.

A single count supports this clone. CDR3 residues: CASSLDTGGRAGELFF. The CDR3 coding sequence is TGTGCCAGCAGCTTAGATACAGGGGGTCGGGCCGGGGAGCTGTTTTTT. V and J are TRBV7-2 and TRBJ2-2; TRBD1 aligns across 8 bases. Germline-derived CDR1 and CDR2 are SGHTA and FQGNSA. This CDR3 spans 16 amino acids. The V and J ends lost 1 base and 6 bases, in that order; junction bases with no gene match: 7.

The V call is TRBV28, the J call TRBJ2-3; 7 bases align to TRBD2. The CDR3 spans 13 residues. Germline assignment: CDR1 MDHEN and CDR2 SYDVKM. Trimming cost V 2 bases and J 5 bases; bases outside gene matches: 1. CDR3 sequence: CASSLGRGDTQYF. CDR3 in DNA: TGTGCCAGCAGTTTAGGGAGGGGAGATACGCAGTATTTT.

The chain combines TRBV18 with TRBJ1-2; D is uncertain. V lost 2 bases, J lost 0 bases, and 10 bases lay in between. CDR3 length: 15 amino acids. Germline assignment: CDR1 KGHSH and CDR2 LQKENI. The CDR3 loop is CASSPSRGANYGYTF. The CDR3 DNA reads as TGTGCCAGCTCACCATCACGGGGAGCTAACTATGGCTACACCTTC.

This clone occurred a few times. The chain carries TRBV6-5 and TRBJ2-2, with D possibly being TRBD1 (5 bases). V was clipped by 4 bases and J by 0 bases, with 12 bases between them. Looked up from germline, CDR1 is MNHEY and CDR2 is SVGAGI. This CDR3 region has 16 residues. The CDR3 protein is CASSSLGAANTGELFF. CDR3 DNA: TGTGCCAGCAGTTCCCTTGGGGCGGCGAACACCGGGGAGCTGTTTTTT.

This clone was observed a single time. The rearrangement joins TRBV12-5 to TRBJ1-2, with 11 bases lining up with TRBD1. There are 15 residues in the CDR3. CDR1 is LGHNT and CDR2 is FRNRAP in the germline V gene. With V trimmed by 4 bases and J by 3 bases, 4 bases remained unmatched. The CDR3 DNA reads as TGTGCTAGTGGTTGGGGACAGGGGGAGGACTATGGCTACACCTTC. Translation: CASGWGQGEDYGYTF.

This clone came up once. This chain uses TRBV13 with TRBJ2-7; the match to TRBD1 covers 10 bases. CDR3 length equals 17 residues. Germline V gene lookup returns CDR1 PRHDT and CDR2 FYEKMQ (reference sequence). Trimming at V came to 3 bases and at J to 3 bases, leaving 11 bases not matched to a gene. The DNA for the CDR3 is TGTGCCAGCAGCTTCCTAAACCGGGACAGGGGAGGCTACGAGCAGTACTTC. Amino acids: CASSFLNRDRGGYEQYF. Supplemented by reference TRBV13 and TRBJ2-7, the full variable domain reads AAGVIQSPRHLIKEKRETATLKCYPIPRHDTVYWYQQGPGQDPQFLISFYEKMQSDKGSIPDRFSAQQFSDYHSELNMSSLELGDSALYFCASSFLNRDRGGYEQYFGPGTRLTVT.

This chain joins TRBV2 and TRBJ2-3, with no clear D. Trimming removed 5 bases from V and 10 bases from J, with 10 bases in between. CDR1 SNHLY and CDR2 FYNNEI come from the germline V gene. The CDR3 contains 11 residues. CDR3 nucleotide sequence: TGTGCCAGCAGTCCCCCAGTTTCGCAGTATTTT. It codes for CASSPPVSQYF.

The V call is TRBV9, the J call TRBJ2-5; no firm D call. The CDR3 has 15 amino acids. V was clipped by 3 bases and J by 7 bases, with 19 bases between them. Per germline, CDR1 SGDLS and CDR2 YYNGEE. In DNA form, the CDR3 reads TGTGCCAGCAGCGCAGCGACTGATCCGGGCGGGACCCAGTACTTC. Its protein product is CASSAATDPGGTQYF. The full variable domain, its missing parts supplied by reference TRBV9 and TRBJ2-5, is DSGVTQTPKHLITATGQRVTLRCSPRSGDLSVYWYQQSLDQGLQFLIQYYNGEERAKGNILERFSAQQFPDLHSELNLSSLELGDSALYFCASSAATDPGGTQYFGPGTRLLVL.

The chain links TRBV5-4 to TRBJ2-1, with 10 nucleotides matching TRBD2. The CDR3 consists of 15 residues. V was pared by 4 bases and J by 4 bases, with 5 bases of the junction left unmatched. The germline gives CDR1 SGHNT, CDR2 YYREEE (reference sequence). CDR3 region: CASSLGTSVYNEQFF. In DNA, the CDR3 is TGTGCCAGCAGCCTCGGGACTAGCGTATACAATGAGCAGTTCTTC.

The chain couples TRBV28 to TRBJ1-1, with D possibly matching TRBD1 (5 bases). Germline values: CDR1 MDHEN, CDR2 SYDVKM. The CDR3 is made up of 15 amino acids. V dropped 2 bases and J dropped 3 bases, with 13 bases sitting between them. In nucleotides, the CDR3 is TGTGCCAGCAGTTTAGGGGCTAGGGGTGACACTGAAGCTTTCTTT. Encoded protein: CASSLGARGDTEAFF.

The CDR3 loop is CATSMYNEQFF. CDR3 in DNA: TGTGCCACCTCGATGTACAATGAGCAGTTCTTC. V is TRBV15 and J is TRBJ2-1; D gene unclear. Trimming removed 8 bases at V and 4 bases at J, with 6 bases between. Per germline, CDR1 LNHNV and CDR2 YYDKDF (reference sequence). This CDR3 contains 11 residues.

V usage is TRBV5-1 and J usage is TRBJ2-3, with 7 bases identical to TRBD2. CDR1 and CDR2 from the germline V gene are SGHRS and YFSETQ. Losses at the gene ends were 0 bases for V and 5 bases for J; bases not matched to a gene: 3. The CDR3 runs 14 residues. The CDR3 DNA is TGCGCCAGCAGCTTGGGGGAGGGCCGAGATACGCAGTATTTT. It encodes CASSLGEGRDTQYF. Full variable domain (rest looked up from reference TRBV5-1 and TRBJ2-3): KAGVTQTPRYLIKTRGQQVTLSCSPISGHRSVSWYQQTPGQGLQFLFEYFSETQRNKGNFPGRFSGRQFSNSRSEMNVSTLELGDSALYLCASSLGEGRDTQYFGPGTRLTVL.

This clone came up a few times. The CDR3 sequence is CATRTTFQETQYF. CDR3 DNA sequence: TGTGCCACCAGGACGACTTTCCAAGAGACCCAGTACTTC. The chain links TRBV15 to TRBJ2-5, with no clear D. Trimming took off 6 bases at V and 1 base at J, with 9 bases between the two ends. This CDR3 region has 13 residues. CDR1 and CDR2 from the germline V gene are LNHNV and YYDKDF (reference sequence).

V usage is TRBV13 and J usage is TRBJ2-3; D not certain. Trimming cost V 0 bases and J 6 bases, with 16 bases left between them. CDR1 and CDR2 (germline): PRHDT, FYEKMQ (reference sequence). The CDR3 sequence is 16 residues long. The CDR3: CASSLGGGHDRDTQYF. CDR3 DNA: TGTGCCAGCAGCTTAGGAGGTGGCCATGACCGGGATACGCAGTATTTT.

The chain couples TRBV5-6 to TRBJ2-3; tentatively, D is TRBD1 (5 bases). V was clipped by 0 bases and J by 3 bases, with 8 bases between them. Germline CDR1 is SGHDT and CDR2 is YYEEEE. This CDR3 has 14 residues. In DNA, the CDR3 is TGTGCCAGCAGCTTGGAGGGGTGGACAGATACGCAGTATTTT. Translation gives CASSLEGWTDTQYF.

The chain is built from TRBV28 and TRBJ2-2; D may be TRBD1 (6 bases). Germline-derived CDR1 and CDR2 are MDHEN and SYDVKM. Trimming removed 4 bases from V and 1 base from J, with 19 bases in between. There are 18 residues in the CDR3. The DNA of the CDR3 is TGTGCCAGCAGTTCCATATGGATTCGGGACATGAACACCGGGGAGCTGTTTTTT. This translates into CASSSIWIRDMNTGELFF.

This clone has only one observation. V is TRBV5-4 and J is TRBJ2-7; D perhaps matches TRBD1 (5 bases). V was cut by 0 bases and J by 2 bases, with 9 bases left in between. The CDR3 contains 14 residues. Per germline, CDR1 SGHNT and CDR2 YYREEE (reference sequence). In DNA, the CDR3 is TGTGCCAGCAGCTTGGGGGGCAGAACCTACGAGCAGTACTTC. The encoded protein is CASSLGGRTYEQYF.

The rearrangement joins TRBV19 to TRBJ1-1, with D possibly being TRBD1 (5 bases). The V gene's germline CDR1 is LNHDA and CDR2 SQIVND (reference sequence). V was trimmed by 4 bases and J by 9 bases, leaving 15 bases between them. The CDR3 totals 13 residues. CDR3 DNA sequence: TGTGCCAGTAGTACCCCAGGAGGGGATAAAGCTTTCTTT. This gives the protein CASSTPGGDKAFF.

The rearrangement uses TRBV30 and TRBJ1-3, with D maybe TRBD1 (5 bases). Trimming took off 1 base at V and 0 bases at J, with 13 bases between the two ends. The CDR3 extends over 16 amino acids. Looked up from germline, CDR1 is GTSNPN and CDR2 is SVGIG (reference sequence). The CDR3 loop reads CAWSGGVLLSGNTIYF. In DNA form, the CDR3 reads TGTGCCTGGAGTGGAGGGGTACTACTCTCTGGAAACACCATATATTTT.